These 2 T cell receptor beta chains came from one sample sequenced in a study of cytomegalovirus exposure and HLA in healthy donors (dated by TCRdb to about 2017). Libraries were prepared through the immunoSEQ multiplex PCR assay. For the multiplex PCR, a mixture combining 60 forward primers for TCR Vbeta segments and 13 reverse primers for TCR Jbeta segments was used. This is the immuneACCESS table as TCRdb keeps it, with only in-frame sequences that have V and J called. A part of the clones is gone; compared with another copy, unresolved V genes explain less than half, and the rest is unexplained. The table for this sample lists 120,000 to 150,000 clones. The ten biggest clones cover around 1.6% of the sample. Sequencing was carried out using PBMCs. These receptor sequences come from a woman aged 45-59 years in good health and CMV-seronegative.

The chain employs TRBV9 and TRBJ2-1; TRBD2 matches at 10 bases. CDR1 is SGDLS and CDR2 is YYNGEE in the germline V gene. The CDR3 has 18 amino acids. The J segment lost 1 base and the V segment lost 0 bases, leaving 7 bases of the junction unmatched. The CDR3 sequence is CASSVAWGAGGSYNEQFF. Here the CDR3 DNA reads TGTGCCAGCAGCGTAGCATGGGGAGCGGGAGGGTCCTACAATGAGCAGTTCTTC.

V gene TRBV5-1 combines with J gene TRBJ1-3; 7 bases are a match to TRBD1. The CDR3 runs to 15 residues. Germline loops: CDR1 SGHRS, CDR2 YFSETQ. The J segment lost 1 base and the V segment lost 4 bases, leaving 5 bases of the junction unmatched. The CDR3 DNA reads TGCGCCAGCAGCCTCGAGACAGGGTCTGGAAACACCATATATTTT. Its translation: CASSLETGSGNTIYF. Using reference TRBV5-1 and TRBJ1-3 for the parts outside the CDR3, the full variable domain is KAGVTQTPRYLIKTRGQQVTLSCSPISGHRSVSWYQQTPGQGLQFLFEYFSETQRNKGNFPGRFSGRQFSNSRSEMNVSTLELGDSALYLCASSLETGSGNTIYFGEGSWLTVV.